Detailed here is one T cell receptor beta chain. The data stem from a study of blood T cell repertoires in COVID-19. Here immunoSEQ multiplex PCR was the method, and the copy in TCRdb shows in-frame clones only, minus some. Of about 200,000 clones in the sample, about 87% are singletons; the top ten hold roughly 3%. The CDR3 runs 15 residues. The V segment lost 5 bases and the J segment 3 bases; nucleotides outside the gene matches: 7. The germline CDR1 and CDR2 sequences are SGHTA and FQGTGA. Specimen: peripheral blood. This clonotype was obtained from a man in his 60s with acute or convalescent COVID-19. J is TRBJ1-2 and V is TRBV7-3; 9 bases match TRBD1. The CDR3: CASSPGQGRDYGYTF. The CDR3 DNA reads as TGTGCCAGCAGCCCAGGACAGGGGAGGGACTATGGCTACACCTTC.